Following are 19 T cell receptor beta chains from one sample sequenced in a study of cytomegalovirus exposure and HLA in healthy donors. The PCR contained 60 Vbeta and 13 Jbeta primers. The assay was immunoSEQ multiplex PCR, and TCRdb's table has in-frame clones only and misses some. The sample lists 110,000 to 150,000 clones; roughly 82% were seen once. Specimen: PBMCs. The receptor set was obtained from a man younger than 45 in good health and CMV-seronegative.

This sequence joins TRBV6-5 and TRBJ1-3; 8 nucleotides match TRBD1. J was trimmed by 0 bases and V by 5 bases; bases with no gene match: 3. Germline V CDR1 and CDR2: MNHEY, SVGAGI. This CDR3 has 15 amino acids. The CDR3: CASSTGQGSGNTIYF. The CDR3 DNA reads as TGTGCCAGCAGTACTGGACAGGGCTCTGGAAACACCATATATTTT.

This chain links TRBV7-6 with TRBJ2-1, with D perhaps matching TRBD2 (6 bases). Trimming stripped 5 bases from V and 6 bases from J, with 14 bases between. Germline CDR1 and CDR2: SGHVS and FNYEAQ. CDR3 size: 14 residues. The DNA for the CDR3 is TGTGCCAGCAGCCCTTCTAGCGTGGGCAATGAGCAGTTCTTC. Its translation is CASSPSSVGNEQFF.

The CDR3 is CASSPGHNYEQYF. DNA for the CDR3: TGTGCCAGCAGTCCGGGACACAACTACGAGCAGTACTTC. The chain has TRBV6-5 and TRBJ2-7; TRBD1 is a possible D gene (6 bases). Germline V gene lookup returns CDR1 MNHEY and CDR2 SVGAGI. Trimming cost V 5 bases and J 3 bases, with 11 bases left between them. This CDR3 has 13 amino acids.

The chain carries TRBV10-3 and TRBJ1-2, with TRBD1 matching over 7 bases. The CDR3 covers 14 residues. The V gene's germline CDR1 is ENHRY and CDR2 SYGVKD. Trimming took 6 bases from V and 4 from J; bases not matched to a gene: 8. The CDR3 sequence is CAIRETGISYGYTF. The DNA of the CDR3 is TGTGCCATCAGAGAGACAGGGATTTCCTATGGCTACACCTTC.

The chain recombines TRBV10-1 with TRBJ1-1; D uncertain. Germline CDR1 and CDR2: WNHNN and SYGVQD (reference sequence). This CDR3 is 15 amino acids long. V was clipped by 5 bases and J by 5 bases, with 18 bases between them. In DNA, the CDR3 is TGCGCCAGCAGTCGGTGGGCAGGAAGAGGGACTGAAGCTTTCTTT. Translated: CASSRWAGRGTEAFF.

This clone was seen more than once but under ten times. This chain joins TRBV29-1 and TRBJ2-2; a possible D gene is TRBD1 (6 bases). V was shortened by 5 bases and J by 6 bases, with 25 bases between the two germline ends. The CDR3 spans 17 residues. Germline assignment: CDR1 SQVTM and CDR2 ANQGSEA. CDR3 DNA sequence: TGCAGCGTTAGGCGGACCACAGGGCCGGCGAGCGCCGGGGAGCTGTTTTTT. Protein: CSVRRTTGPASAGELFF.

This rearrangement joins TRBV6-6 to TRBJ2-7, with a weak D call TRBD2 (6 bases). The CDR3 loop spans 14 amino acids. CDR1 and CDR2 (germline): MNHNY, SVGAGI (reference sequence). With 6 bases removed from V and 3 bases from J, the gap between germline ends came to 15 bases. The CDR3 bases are TGTGCCAGCAGGGAACCGGGACTTGACTACGAGCAGTACTTC. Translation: CASREPGLDYEQYF.

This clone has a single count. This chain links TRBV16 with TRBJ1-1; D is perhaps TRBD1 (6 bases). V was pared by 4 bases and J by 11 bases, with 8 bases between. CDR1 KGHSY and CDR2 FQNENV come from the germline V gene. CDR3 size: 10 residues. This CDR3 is CASSPGVAFF. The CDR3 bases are TGTGCCAGCAGCCCAGGGGTTGCTTTCTTT.

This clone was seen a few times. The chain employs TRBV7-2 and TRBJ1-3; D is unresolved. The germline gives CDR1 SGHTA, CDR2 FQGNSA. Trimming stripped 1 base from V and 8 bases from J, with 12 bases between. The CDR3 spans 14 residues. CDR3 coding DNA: TGTGCCAGCAGCTTAGGGCCAGGCTCAGACACCATATATTTT. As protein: CASSLGPGSDTIYF.

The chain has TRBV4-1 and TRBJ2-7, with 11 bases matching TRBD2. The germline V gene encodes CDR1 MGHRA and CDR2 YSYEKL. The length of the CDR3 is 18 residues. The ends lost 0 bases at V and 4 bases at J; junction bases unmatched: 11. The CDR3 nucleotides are TGCGCCAGCAGCCAAGATCGGACTAGCGGGTCCTCTTGGTACGAGCAGTACTTC. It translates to CASSQDRTSGSSWYEQYF.

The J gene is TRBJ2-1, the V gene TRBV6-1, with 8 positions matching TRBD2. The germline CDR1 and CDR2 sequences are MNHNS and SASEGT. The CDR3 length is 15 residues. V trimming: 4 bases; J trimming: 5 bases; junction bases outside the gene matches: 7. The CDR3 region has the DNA TGTGCCAGCAGTGCGGGAGGGGCCAAAAACAATGAGCAGTTCTTC. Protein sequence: CASSAGGAKNNEQFF.

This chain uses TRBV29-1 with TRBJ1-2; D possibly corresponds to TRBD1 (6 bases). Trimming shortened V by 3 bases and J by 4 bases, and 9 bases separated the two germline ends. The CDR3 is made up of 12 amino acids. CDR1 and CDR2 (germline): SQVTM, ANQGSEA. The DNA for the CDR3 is TGCAGCGTTGAGTTAGGGGGCTATGGCTACACCTTC. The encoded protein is CSVELGGYGYTF.

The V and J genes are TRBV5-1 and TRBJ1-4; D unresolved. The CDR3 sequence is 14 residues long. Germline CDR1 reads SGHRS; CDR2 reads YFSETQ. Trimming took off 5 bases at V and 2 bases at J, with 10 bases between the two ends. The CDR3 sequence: CASREGSTNEKLFF. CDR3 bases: TGCGCCAGCAGAGAGGGTTCGACTAATGAAAAACTGTTTTTT.

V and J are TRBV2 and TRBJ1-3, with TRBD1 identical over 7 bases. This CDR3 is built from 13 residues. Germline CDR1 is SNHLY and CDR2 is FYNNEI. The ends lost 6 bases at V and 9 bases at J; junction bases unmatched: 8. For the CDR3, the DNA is TGTGCCAGCAGCCGTAGACAGGGATCCACCATATATTTT. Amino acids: CASSRRQGSTIYF.

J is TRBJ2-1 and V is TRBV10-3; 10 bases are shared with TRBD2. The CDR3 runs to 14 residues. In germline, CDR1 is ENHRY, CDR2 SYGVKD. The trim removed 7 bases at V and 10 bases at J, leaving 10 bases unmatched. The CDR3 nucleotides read TGTGCCATCACTGCCGGGACTAGCGCCAGCGAGCAGTTCTTC. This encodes CAITAGTSASEQFF.

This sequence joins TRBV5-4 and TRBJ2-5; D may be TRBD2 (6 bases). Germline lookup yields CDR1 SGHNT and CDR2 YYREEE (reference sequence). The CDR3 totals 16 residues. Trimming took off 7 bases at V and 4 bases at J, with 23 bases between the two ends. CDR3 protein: CASLGGPPGRGETQYF. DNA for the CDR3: TGTGCCAGCCTTGGGGGACCTCCCGGGAGAGGAGAGACCCAGTACTTC.

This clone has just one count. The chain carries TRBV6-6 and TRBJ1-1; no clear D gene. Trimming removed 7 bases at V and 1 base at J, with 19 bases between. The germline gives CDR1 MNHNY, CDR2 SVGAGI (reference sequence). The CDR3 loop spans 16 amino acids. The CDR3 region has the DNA TGTGCCAGCATCCCCCCACGGGGAAGGACGAACACTGAAGCTTTCTTT. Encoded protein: CASIPPRGRTNTEAFF.

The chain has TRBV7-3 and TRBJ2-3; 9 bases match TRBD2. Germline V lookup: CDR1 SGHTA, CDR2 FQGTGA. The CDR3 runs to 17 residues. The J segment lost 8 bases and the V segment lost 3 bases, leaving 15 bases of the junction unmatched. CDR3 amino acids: CASSFQPGAGGGGTQYF. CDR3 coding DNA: TGTGCCAGCAGCTTTCAACCCGGGGCGGGGGGGGGCGGTACGCAGTATTTT.

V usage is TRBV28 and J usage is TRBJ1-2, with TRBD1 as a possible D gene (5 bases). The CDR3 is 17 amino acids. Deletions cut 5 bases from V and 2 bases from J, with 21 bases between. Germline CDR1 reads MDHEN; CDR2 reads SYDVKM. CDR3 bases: TGTGCCAGCAGTAATCACCGAGGGAGGGGCGGCAACTATGGCTACACCTTC. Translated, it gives CASSNHRGRGGNYGYTF.